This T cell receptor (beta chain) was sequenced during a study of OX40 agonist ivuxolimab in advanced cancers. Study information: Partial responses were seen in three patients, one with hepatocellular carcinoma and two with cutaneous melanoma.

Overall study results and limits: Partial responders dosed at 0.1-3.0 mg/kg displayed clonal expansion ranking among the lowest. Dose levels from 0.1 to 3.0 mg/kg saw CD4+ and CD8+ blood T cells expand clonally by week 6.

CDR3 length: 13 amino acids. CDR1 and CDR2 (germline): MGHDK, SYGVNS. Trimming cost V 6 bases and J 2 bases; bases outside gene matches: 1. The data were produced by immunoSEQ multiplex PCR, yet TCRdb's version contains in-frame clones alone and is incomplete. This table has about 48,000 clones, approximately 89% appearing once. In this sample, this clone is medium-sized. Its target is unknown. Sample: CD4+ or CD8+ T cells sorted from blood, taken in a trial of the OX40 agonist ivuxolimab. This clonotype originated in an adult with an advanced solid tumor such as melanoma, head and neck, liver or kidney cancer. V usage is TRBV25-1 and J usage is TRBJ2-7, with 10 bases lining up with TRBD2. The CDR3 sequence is CASRGTSAYEQYF. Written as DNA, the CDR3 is TGTGCCAGCAGGGGGACTAGCGCCTACGAGCAGTACTTC.